Included here is one TCR beta chain sequence, with context. Germline CDR1 and CDR2: SGHTA and FQGNSA. Trimming removed 5 bases from V and 5 bases from J, with 10 bases in between. CDR3 length equals 14 residues. This entry belongs to a study of T cells in Graves' hyperthyroidism and ophthalmopathy. RNA transcripts gave rise to amplified TCR beta CDR3 regions. With the HTBI primer set, the TCR CDR3 went through a first round of RT-PCR. In TCRdb, the multiplex PCR reads were re-called with MiXCR into one record per CDR3 protein. Among more than 500,000 distinct CDR3 sequences, about 17% were seen once, and the ten largest hold approximately 3.9%.

This receptor was obtained from a woman under 40 with Graves' hyperthyroidism. The specimen was blood. The chain combines TRBV7-2 with TRBJ1-6, with no clear D. The CDR3 is CASSPSLNNSPLHF. CDR3 nucleotide sequence: TGTGCCAGCAGCCCGAGCTTGAATAATTCACCCCTCCACTTT.